This TCR beta chain stems from a study of blood T cell repertoires in COVID-19. In the original workflow: Amplifying reference gene primers gave estimates of nucleated cell counts. Generated by immunoSEQ multiplex PCR, the TCRdb table keeps only in-frame clones and is missing some. V, J and clone size reflect that table, while D and trimming were determined from the DNA. Of 150,000 to 200,000 clones in the sample, about 80% are singletons; the top ten hold 9.5% to 11%. Germline V gene lookup returns CDR1 LGHNT and CDR2 FRNRAP. This CDR3 is 18 amino acids long. V lost 1 base and J lost 4, with 20 bases in between. This clone is a singleton in its sample. The study assigned cohorts using participant-reported clinical history.

The V and J genes are TRBV12-5 and TRBJ1-5; D gene ambiguous. The sample consisted of PBMCs or T cells enriched from blood (not recorded which). The sequence came from a man over 45 who had recovered from COVID-19. The CDR3 nucleotides are TGTGCTAGTGGTTTGGGGCGGGGAACTGGGGTTGAAAATCAGCCCCAGCATTTT. This encodes CASGLGRGTGVENQPQHF. Full variable domain (remainder filled in from reference TRBV12-5 and TRBJ1-5): DARVTQTPRHKVTEMGQEVTMRCQPILGHNTVFWYRQTMMQGLELLAYFRNRAPLDDSGMPKDRFSAEMPDATLATLKIQPSEPRDSAVYFCASGLGRGTGVENQPQHFGDGTRLSIL.